This T cell receptor beta chain stems from a study of cytomegalovirus exposure and HLA in healthy donors. Comment on this clone: What it binds is unknown.

Study-level results: Sequencing probably produced one cluster of sequence variants that were highly shared. Association of a missense DCLRE1C variant with TCR beta V- and J-gene trimming was reported in a later analysis.

Primers: 60 Vbeta forward and 13 Jbeta reverse. Assay used: immunoSEQ multiplex PCR; TCRdb lists only in-frame clones, some missing. The sample shows around 120,000 clones, more than 60% of them seen only once. Sequencing was carried out using PBMCs. The source is a woman aged 40 to 50 in good health and CMV-seropositive.

The CDR3 DNA reads as TGTGCCAGCAGTATATACAATGAGCAGTTCTTC. As protein: CASSIYNEQFF. This sequence joins TRBV7-9 and TRBJ2-1, with D unclear. V gave up 6 bases and J gave up 4 bases, with 4 bases separating them. The CDR3 spans 11 residues. CDR1 is SEHNR, CDR2 FQNEAQ, per germline (reference sequence).